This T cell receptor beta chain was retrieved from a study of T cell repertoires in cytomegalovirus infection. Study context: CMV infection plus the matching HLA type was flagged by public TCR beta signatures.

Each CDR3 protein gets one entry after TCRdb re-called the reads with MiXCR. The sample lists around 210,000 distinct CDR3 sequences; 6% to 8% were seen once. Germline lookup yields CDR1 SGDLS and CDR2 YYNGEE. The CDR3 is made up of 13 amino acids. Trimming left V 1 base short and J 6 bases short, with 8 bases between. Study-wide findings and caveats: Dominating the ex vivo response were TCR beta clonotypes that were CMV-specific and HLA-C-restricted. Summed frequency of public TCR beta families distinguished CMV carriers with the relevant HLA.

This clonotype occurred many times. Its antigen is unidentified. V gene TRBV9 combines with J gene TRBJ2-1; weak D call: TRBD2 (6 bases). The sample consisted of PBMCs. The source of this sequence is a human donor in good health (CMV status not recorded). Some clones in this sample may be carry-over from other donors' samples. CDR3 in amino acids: CASSVKGGNEQFF. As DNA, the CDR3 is TGTGCCAGCAGCGTAAAGGGAGGCAATGAGCAGTTCTTC.